A single sample gave rise to the 13 T cell receptor beta chains below, sequenced in a study of T cells after posttransplantation cyclophosphamide. Assay: immunoSEQ multiplex PCR; the TCRdb copy retains only in-frame clones and omits some. The sample records 45,000 to 65,000 clones, roughly 94% being singletons. What was sequenced was PBMCs. The receptors come from a woman aged 25 to 39 in good health and a related stem cell transplant donor.

The rearrangement joins TRBV5-3 to TRBJ1-5; D is perhaps TRBD1 (6 bases). TRBV5-3 is known as an ORF, though its function is uncertain. V was clipped by 9 bases and J by 3 bases, with 19 bases between them. This CDR3 contains 15 residues. CDR3: CANYREYTANQPQHF. CDR3 bases: TGTGCCAATTACAGGGAATACACCGCCAATCAGCCCCAGCATTTT.

For the CDR3, the DNA is TGTGCCAGCTCAGGGACAGGAGAGAACACTGAAGCTTTCTTT. Its translation: CASSGTGENTEAFF. The gene calls are TRBV18 and TRBJ1-1, with 8 nucleotides matching TRBD1. Germline CDR1 KGHSH, CDR2 LQKENI. Losses at the gene ends were 5 bases for V and 1 base for J; bases not matched to a gene: 3. The CDR3 spans 14 residues.

This clone was seen once. The CDR3 protein is CASSLGPMTGSGTDTQYF. The DNA for the CDR3 is TGTGCCAGCAGCTTGGGCCCCATGACAGGGTCCGGCACAGATACGCAGTATTTT. The chain is built from TRBV5-5 and TRBJ2-3; 7 positions agree with TRBD1. CDR1 and CDR2 (germline): SGHKS, YYEKEE (reference sequence). With 0 bases clipped from V and 1 base from J, the junction kept 11 bases outside the gene matches. The CDR3 covers 18 residues. The variable domain in full, with the rest retrieved from reference TRBV5-5 and TRBJ2-3, is DAGVTQSPTHLIKTRGQQVTLRCSPISGHKSVSWYQQVLGQGPQFIFQYYEKEERGRGNFPDRFSARQFPNYSSELNVNALLLGDSALYLCASSLGPMTGSGTDTQYFGPGTRLTVL.

This chain uses TRBV5-1 with TRBJ2-1, with 9 nucleotides matching TRBD2. The V gene end was trimmed by 0 bases and the J gene end by 5 bases; junction bases not matched to a gene: 3. Germline V gene sequence: CDR1 SGHRS, CDR2 YFSETQ. The CDR3 contains 15 residues. CDR3 nucleotide sequence: TGCGCCAGCAGCTTGGTAGCGGGGGAGAACAATGAGCAGTTCTTC. Encoded protein: CASSLVAGENNEQFF.

Written as DNA, the CDR3 is TGTGCCAGCACAGCGGGGGCCTTCCTCGCCAAAAACATTCAGTACTTC. Its protein is CASTAGAFLAKNIQYF. This rearrangement joins TRBV28 to TRBJ2-4; 8 positions agree with TRBD2. J gave up 1 base and V 7 bases, and 9 bases lay outside the gene matches. In germline, CDR1 is MDHEN, CDR2 SYDVKM. This CDR3 region has 16 residues.

This chain joins TRBV29-1 and TRBJ2-1; the D gene is possibly TRBD1 (5 bases). The CDR3 has 16 amino acids. The germline V gene encodes CDR1 SQVTM and CDR2 ANQGSEA. V was shortened by 3 bases and J by 9 bases, with 24 bases between the two germline ends. The CDR3 DNA reads TGCAGCGTTGAGGGAATCCCCCTCTCGGATAGGGGTGAGCAGTTCTTC. Protein product: CSVEGIPLSDRGEQFF.

The V gene is TRBV27, the J gene TRBJ1-1; 11 nucleotides line up with TRBD1. Germline CDR1 reads MNHEY; CDR2 reads SMNVEV (reference sequence). The CDR3 is made up of 14 amino acids. The V and J ends lost 4 bases and 4 bases, in that order; junction bases with no gene match: 2. The CDR3 loop is CASSWDRGGTEAFF. The CDR3 region has the DNA TGTGCCAGCAGTTGGGACAGGGGGGGCACTGAAGCTTTCTTT.

A few counts support this clone. This chain links TRBV5-4 with TRBJ1-2, with a tentative D call TRBD1 (6 bases). Trimming took off 5 bases at V and 4 bases at J, with 15 bases between the two ends. This CDR3 comprises 14 residues. Germline CDR1 is SGHNT and CDR2 is YYREEE (reference sequence). The CDR3 coding sequence is TGTGCCAGCAGACCAAAGGACAGTTCCTATGGCTACACCTTC. Translating gives CASRPKDSSYGYTF.

The chain recombines TRBV7-9 with TRBJ1-5; D gene unclear. Germline V CDR1 and CDR2: SEHNR, FQNEAQ (reference sequence). This CDR3 has 13 residues. The V gene lost 0 bases and the J gene lost 9 bases, with 9 bases spanning the gap. The chain's CDR3 is CASSLAPERPQHF. CDR3 nucleotides: TGTGCCAGCAGCTTAGCGCCGGAGCGGCCCCAGCATTTT. Supplemented by reference TRBV7-9 and TRBJ1-5, the full variable domain reads DTGVSQNPRHKITKRGQNVTFRCDPISEHNRLYWYRQTLGQGPEFLTYFQNEAQLEKSRLLSDRFSAERPKGSFSTLEIQRTEQGDSAMYLCASSLAPERPQHFGDGTRLSIL.

V usage is TRBV7-3 and J usage is TRBJ2-1; TRBD2 matches 12 bases. After removal of 2 bases from V and 9 bases from J, the junction contained 5 bases not matched to a gene. CDR3 length: 15 amino acids. CDR1 SGHTA and CDR2 FQGTGA come from the germline V gene. The CDR3 sequence is CASSLGSSGGVEQFF. CDR3 sequence (DNA): TGTGCCAGCAGCTTAGGGTCTAGCGGGGGGGTTGAGCAGTTCTTC.

The chain uses TRBV7-8 and TRBJ2-7, with TRBD2 identical over 8 bases. The CDR3 totals 15 residues. V gave up 5 bases and J gave up 2 bases; unmatched junction bases: 8. Per germline, CDR1 SGHVS and CDR2 FQNEAQ. The CDR3 DNA reads as TGTGCCAGCAGCAACCCCGGGAGGGGTACCTACGAGCAGTACTTC. Residues: CASSNPGRGTYEQYF.

This clone was counted a single time. The genes are TRBV5-1 and TRBJ2-7; a weak D match, TRBD1 (6 bases). With 5 bases removed from V and 2 bases from J, the gap between germline ends came to 14 bases. The CDR3 totals 14 residues. Per the germline V gene, CDR1 is SGHRS and CDR2 is YFSETQ. In DNA form, the CDR3 reads TGCGCCAGCAGTTATTCCGGGACACCCTACGAGCAGTACTTC. This sequence encodes CASSYSGTPYEQYF.

V usage is TRBV28 and J usage is TRBJ1-4, with D possibly matching TRBD1 (6 bases). Trimming removed 6 bases from V and 7 bases from J, with 21 bases in between. CDR3 length equals 16 residues. Germline-derived CDR1 and CDR2 are MDHEN and SYDVKM. The CDR3 sequence: CASSSRQGGAGEKLFF. Written as DNA, the CDR3 is TGTGCCAGCAGCTCCCGACAAGGGGGGGCGGGTGAAAAACTGTTTTTT. The full variable domain, its missing parts supplied by reference TRBV28 and TRBJ1-4, is DVKVTQSSRYLVKRTGEKVFLECVQDMDHENMFWYRQDPGLGLRLIYFSYDVKMKEKGDIPEGYSVSREKKERFSLILESASTNQTSMYLCASSSRQGGAGEKLFFGSGTQLSVL.